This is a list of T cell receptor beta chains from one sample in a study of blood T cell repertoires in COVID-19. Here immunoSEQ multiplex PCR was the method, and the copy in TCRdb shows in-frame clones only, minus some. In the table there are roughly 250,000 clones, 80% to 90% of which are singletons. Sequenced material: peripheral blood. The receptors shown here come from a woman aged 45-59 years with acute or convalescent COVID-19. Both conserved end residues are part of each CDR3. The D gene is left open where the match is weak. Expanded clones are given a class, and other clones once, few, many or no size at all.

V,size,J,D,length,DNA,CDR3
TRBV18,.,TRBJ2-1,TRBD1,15,TGTGCCAGCTCACCCGGACAGGGATCCTACAATGAGCAGTTCTTC,CASSPGQGSYNEQFF
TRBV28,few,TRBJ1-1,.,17,TGTGCCAGCAGTTTATTAGGGGCGTCGATCTGGGGCACTGAAGCTTTCTTT,CASSLLGASIWGTEAFF
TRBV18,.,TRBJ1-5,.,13,TGTGCCAGCTCACCGGGCAGAGATCAGCCCCAGCATTTT,CASSPGRDQPQHF
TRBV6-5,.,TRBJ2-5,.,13,TGTGCCAGCAGAGGGTGGCTAGCAGAGACCCAGTACTTC,CASRGWLAETQYF
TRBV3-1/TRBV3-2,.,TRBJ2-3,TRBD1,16,TGTGCCAGCAGCCACAACAGGGGTGAGTCGACAGATACGCAGTATTTT,CASSHNRGESTDTQYF
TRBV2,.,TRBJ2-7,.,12,TGTGCCAGCAGTGCACAGGGTAACGAGCAGTACTTC,CASSAQGNEQYF
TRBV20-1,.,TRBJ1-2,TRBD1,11,TGCAGTGCGTCCGGGACAGGGTCTTTCGCCTTC,CSASGTGSFAF
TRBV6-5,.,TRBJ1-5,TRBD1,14,TGTGCCAGCAGCGGACAGGGGGTGAGTCAGCCCCAGCATTTT,CASSGQGVSQPQHF
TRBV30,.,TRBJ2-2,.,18,TGTGCCTGGAGTGTACCCCCTTGGGTAGGGAGGCACACCGGGGAGCTGTTTTTT,CAWSVPPWVGRHTGELFF
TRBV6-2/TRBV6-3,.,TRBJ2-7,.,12,TGTGCCAGCAGTTACTCGAGACCGGGGCAGTACTTC,CASSYSRPGQYF
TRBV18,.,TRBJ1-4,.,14,TGTGCCAGCTCACCAAACAGGGAAGGGGTAAAACTGTTTTTT,CASSPNREGVKLFF
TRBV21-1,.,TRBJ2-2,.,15,TGTGCCAGCAGCACCGGGACAGGTAACACCGGGGAGCTGTTTTTT,CASSTGTGNTGELFF
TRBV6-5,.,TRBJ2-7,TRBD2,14,TGTGCCAGCAGTAGGACTAGCGGGATAGGTGAGCAGTACTTC,CASSRTSGIGEQYF